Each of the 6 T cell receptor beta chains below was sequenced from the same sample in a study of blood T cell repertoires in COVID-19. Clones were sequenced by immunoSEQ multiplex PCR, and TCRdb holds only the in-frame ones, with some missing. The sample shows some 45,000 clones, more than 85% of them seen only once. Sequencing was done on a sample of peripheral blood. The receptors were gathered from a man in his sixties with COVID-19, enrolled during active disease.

Here the CDR3 DNA reads TGCAGCGTTTCAAGAGGGTTCACTGAAGCTTTCTTT. This translates into CSVSRGFTEAFF. The chain recombines TRBV29-1 with TRBJ1-1; D is uncertain. The V end lost 5 bases, the J end lost 4 bases, and 11 bases lay between the germline ends. Per the germline V gene, CDR1 is SQVTM and CDR2 is ANQGSEA. The CDR3 runs 12 residues.

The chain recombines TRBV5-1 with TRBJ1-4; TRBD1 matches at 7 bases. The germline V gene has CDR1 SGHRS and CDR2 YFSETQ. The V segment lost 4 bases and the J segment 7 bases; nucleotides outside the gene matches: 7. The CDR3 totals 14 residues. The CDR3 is CASSLQGIGEKLFF. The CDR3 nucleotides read TGCGCCAGCAGCCTACAGGGGATCGGTGAAAAACTGTTTTTT.

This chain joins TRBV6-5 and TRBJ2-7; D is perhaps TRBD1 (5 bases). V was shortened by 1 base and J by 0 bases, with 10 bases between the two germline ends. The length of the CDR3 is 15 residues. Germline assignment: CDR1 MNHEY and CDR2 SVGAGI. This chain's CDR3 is CASSYYQGSSYEQYF. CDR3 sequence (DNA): TGTGCCAGCAGTTACTATCAGGGAAGCTCCTACGAGCAGTACTTC.

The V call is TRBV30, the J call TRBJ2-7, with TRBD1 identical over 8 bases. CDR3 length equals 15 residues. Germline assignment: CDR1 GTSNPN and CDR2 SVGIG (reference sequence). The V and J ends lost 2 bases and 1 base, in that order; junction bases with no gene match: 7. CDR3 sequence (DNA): TGTGCCTGGAGTCCGCGGGACAGGAGTTCCTACGAGCAGTACTTC. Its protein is CAWSPRDRSSYEQYF.

The CDR3 sequence: CASSQDPPQGVRGVLYGYTF. In DNA, the CDR3 is TGCGCCAGCAGCCAAGATCCCCCTCAGGGGGTGAGAGGGGTACTCTATGGCTACACCTTC. The chain is built from TRBV4-1 and TRBJ1-2; 7 bases are a match to TRBD1. V lost 0 bases to trimming and J lost 4 bases; unmatched junction nucleotides: 20. Germline CDR1 MGHRA, CDR2 YSYEKL. The CDR3 has 20 residues.

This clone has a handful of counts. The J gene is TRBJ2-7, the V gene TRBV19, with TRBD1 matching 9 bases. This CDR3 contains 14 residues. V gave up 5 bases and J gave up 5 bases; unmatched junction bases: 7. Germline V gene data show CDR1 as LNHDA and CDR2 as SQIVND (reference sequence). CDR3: CASSLGQGPNEQYF. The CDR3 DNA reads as TGTGCCAGTAGTCTGGGACAGGGACCTAACGAGCAGTACTTC.